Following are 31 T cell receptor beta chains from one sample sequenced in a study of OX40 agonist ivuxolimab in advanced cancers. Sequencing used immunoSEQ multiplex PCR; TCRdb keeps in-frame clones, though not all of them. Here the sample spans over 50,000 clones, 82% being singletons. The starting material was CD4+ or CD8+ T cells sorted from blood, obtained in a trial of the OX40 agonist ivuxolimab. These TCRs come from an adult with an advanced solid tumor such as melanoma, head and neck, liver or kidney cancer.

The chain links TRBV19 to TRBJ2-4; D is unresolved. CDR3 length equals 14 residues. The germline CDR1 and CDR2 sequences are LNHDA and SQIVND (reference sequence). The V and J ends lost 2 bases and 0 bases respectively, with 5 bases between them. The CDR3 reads CASSIKGAKNIQYF. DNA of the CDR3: TGTGCCAGTAGTATAAAGGGAGCCAAAAACATTCAGTACTTC. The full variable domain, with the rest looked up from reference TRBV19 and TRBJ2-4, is DGGITQSPKYLFRKEGQNVTLSCEQNLNHDAMYWYRQDPGQGLRLIYYSQIVNDFQKGDIAEGYSVSREKKESFPLTVTSAQKNPTAFYLCASSIKGAKNIQYFGAGTRLSVL.

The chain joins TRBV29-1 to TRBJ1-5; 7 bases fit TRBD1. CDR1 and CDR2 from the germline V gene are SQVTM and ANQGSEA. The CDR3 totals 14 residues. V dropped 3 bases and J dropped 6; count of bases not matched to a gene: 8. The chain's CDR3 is CSVDRQGLVQPQHF. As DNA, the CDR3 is TGCAGCGTTGATAGACAGGGCTTAGTTCAGCCCCAGCATTTT.

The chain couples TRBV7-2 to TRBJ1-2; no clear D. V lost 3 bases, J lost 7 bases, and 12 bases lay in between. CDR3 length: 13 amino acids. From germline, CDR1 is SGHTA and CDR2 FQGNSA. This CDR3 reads CASSLEVYGGYTF. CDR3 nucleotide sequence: TGTGCCAGCAGCTTGGAGGTTTATGGTGGCTACACCTTC.

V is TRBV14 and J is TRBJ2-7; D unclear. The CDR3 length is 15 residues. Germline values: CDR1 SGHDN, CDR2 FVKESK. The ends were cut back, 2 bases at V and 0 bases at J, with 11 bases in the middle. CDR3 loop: CASSQLGSFSYEQYF. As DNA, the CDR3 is TGTGCCAGCAGCCAATTGGGAAGCTTCTCCTACGAGCAGTACTTC.

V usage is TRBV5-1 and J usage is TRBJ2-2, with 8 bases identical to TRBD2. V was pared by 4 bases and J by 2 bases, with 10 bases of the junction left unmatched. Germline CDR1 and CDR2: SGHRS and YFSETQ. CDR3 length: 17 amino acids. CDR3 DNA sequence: TGCGCCAGCAGCAAAGGGACTAGGAGGGTTAACACCGGGGAGCTGTTTTTT. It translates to CASSKGTRRVNTGELFF.

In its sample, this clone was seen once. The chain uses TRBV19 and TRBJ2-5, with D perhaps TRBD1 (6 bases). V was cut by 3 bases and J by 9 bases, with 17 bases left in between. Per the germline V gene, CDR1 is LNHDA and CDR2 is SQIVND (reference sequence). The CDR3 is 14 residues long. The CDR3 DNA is TGTGCCAGTAGTATCCCAACGGCAGGGGCGGCCCAGTACTTC. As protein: CASSIPTAGAAQYF.

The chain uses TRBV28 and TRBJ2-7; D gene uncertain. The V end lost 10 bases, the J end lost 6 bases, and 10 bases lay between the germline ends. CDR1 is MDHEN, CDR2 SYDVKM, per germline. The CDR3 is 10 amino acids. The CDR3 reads CATWALEQYF. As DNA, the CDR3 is TGTGCCACATGGGCCCTCGAGCAGTACTTC. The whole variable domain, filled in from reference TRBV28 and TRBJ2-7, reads DVKVTQSSRYLVKRTGEKVFLECVQDMDHENMFWYRQDPGLGLRLIYFSYDVKMKEKGDIPEGYSVSREKKERFSLILESASTNQTSMYLCATWALEQYFGPGTRLTVT.

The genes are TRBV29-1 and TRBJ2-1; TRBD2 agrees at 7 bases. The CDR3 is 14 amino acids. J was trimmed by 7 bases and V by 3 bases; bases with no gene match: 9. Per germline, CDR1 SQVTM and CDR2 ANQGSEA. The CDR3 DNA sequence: TGCAGCGTTGACGGTGCGGGAGAGGGAAATGAGCAGTTCTTC. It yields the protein CSVDGAGEGNEQFF.

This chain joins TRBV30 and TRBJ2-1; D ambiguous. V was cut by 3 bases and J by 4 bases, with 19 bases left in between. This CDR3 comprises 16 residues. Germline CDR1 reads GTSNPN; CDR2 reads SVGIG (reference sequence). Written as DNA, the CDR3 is TGTGCCTGGAGGAGTCGAGATGCAGCTCTTTACAATGAGCAGTTCTTC. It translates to CAWRSRDAALYNEQFF.

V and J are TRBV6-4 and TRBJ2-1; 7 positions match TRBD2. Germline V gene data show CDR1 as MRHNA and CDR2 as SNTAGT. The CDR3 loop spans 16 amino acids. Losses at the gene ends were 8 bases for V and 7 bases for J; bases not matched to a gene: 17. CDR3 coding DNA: TGTGCCAGCTGCCGTCGGGGGAGGGCCTTCTGGAATGAGCAGTTCTTC. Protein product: CASCRRGRAFWNEQFF.

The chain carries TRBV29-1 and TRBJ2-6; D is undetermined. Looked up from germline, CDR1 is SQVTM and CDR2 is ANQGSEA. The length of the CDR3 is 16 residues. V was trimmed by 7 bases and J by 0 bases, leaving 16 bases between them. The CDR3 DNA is TGCAGCGCCACATCCGGCCCCGGCTCTGGGGCCAACGTCCTGACTTTC. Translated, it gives CSATSGPGSGANVLTF.

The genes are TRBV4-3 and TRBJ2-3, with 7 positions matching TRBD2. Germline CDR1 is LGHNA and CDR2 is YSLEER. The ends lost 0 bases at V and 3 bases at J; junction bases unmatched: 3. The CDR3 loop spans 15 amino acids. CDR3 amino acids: CASSQDPAGTDTQYF. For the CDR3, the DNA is TGCGCCAGCAGCCAAGATCCAGCGGGGACAGATACGCAGTATTTT.

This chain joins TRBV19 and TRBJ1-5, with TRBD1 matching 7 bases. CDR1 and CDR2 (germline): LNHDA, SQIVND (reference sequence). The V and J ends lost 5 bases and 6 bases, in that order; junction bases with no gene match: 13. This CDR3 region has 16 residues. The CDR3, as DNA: TGTGCCAGTAGTCCCCCCCGGGACCCAGGGGGTCAGCCCCAGCATTTT. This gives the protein CASSPPRDPGGQPQHF.

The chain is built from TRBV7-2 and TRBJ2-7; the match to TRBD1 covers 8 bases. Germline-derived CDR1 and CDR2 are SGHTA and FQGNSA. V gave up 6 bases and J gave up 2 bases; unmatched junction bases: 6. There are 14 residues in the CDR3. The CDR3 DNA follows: TGTGCCAGCAGGCCTCCGGGACAGGCCTACGAGCAGTACTTC. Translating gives CASRPPGQAYEQYF.

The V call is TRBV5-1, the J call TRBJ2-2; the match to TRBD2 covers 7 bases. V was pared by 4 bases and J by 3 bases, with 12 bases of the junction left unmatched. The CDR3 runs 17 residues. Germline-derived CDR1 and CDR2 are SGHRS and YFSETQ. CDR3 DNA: TGCGCCAGCAGCGCGGAGGGACTACCCCTCGACACCGGGGAGCTGTTTTTT. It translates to CASSAEGLPLDTGELFF.

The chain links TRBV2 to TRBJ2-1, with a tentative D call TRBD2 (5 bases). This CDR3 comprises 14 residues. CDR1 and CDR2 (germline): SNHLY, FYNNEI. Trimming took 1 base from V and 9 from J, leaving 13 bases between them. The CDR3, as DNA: TGTGCCAGCAGTGAAGATAGGGTAGGGAGTGAGCAGTTCTTC. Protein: CASSEDRVGSEQFF.

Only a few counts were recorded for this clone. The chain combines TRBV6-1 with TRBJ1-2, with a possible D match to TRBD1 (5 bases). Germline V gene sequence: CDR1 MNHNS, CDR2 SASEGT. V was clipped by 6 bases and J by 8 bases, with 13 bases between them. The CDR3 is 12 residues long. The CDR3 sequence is CASRVGEGGYTF. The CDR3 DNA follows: TGTGCCAGCAGGGTAGGGGAGGGAGGCTACACCTTC.

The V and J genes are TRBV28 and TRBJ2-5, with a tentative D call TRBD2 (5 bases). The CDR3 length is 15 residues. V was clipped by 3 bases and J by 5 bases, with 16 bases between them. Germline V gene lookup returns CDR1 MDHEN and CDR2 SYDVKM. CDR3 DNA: TGTGCCAGCAGTTTTTCGCTTGGTGGAGGCGAGACCCAGTACTTC. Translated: CASSFSLGGGETQYF.

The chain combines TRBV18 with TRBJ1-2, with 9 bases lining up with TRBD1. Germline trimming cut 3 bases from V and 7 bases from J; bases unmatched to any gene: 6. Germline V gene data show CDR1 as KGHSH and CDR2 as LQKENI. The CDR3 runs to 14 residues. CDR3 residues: CASSPSGTGIGYTF. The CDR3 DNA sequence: TGTGCCAGCTCACCCTCCGGGACAGGGATTGGCTACACCTTC.

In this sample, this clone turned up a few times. The CDR3 nucleotides read TGTGCCAGCAGCTCCCGACGAACCACGGCGGTAGCAGATACGCAGTATTTT. Translated: CASSSRRTTAVADTQYF. The J gene is TRBJ2-3, the V gene TRBV7-9; no reliable D call. The germline CDR1 and CDR2 sequences are SEHNR and FQNEAQ (reference sequence). Deletions cut 4 bases from V and 4 bases from J, with 21 bases between. The CDR3 is 17 residues long.

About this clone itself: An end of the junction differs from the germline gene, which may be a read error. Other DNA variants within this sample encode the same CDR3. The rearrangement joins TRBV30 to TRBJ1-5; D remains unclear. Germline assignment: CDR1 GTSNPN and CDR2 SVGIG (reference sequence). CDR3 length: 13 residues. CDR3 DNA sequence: TGCGCCTGGAGCACCGATGGCAATCAGCCCCAGCATTTT. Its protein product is CAWSTDGNQPQHF.

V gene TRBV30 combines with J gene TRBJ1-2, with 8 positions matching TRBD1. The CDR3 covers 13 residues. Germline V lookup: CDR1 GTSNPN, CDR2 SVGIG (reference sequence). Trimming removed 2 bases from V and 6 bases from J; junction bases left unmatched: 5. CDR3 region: CAWSRVQGDGYTF. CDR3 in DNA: TGTGCCTGGAGTAGGGTACAGGGGGATGGCTACACCTTC.

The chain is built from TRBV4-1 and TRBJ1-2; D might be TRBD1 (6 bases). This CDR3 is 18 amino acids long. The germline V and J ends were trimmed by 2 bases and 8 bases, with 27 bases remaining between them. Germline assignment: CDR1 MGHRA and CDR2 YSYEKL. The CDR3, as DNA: TGCGCCAGCAGCCAATCTATTGGACTTATTGACAGGCTGGGAGGCTACACCTTC. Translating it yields CASSQSIGLIDRLGGYTF.

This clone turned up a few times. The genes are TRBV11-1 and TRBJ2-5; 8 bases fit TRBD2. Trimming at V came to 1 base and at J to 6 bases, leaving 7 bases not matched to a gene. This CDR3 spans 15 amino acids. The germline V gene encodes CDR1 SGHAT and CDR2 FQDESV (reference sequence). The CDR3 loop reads CASSLGSQREQTQYF. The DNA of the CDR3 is TGTGCCAGCAGCTTAGGGTCTCAGCGGGAGCAGACCCAGTACTTC.

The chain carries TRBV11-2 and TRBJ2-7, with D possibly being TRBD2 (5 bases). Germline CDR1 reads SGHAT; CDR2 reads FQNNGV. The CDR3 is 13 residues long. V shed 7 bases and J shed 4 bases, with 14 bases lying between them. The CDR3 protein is CASTGGFSYEQYF. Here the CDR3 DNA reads TGTGCCAGCACCGGCGGGTTCAGTTACGAGCAGTACTTC.

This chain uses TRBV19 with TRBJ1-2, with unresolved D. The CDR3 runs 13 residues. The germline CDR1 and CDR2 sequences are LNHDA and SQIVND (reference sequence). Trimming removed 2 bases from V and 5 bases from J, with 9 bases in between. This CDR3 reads CASSIRLGYGYTF. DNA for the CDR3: TGTGCCAGTAGTATACGACTCGGGTATGGCTACACCTTC.

DNA for the CDR3: TGTGCCAGCAGCTTGGGATCCATTAGCACAGATACGCAGTATTTT. Its translation: CASSLGSISTDTQYF. This chain uses TRBV5-6 with TRBJ2-3; D ambiguous. Germline V lookup: CDR1 SGHDT, CDR2 YYEEEE. With 0 bases removed from V and 0 bases from J, the gap between germline ends came to 8 bases. The CDR3 loop spans 15 amino acids. Based on the CDR3 plus reference TRBV5-6 and TRBJ2-3, the full variable domain is DAGVTQSPTHLIKTRGQQVTLRCSPKSGHDTVSWYQQALGQGPQFIFQYYEEEERQRGNFPDRFSGHQFPNYSSELNVNALLLGDSALYLCASSLGSISTDTQYFGPGTRLTVL.

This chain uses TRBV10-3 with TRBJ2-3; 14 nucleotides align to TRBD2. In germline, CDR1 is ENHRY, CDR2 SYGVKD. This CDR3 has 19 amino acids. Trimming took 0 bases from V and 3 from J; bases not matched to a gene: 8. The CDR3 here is CAISESVAGTSGSTDTQYF. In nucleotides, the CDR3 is TGTGCCATCAGTGAGTCCGTTGCCGGGACTAGCGGGAGTACAGATACGCAGTATTTT.

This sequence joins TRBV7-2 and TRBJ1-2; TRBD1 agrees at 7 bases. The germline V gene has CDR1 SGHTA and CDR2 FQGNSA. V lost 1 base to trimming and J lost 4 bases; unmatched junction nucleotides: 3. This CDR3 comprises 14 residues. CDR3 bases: TGTGCCAGCAGCTTAGAGAGGGGGCTCTATGGCTACACCTTC. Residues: CASSLERGLYGYTF. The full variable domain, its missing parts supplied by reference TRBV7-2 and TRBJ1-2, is GAGVSQSPSNKVTEKGKDVELRCDPISGHTALYWYRQSLGQGLEFLIYFQGNSAPDKSGLPSDRFSAERTGGSVSTLTIQRTQQEDSAVYLCASSLERGLYGYTFGSGTRLTVV.

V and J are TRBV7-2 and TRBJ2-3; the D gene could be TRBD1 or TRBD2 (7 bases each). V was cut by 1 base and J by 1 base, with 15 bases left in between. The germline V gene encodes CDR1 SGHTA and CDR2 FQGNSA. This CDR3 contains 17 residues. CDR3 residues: CASSLVLAGGGTDTQYF. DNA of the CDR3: TGTGCCAGCAGCTTAGTTCTCGCAGGGGGGGGCACAGATACGCAGTATTTT.

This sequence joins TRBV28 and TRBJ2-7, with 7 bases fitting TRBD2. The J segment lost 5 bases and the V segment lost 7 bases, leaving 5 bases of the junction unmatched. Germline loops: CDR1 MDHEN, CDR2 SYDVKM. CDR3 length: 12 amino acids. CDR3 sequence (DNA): TGTGCCAGCACGTCCGGGGGGAACGAGCAGTACTTC. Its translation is CASTSGGNEQYF.